The T cell receptor beta chain described here comes from a study of shared clonotypes between healthy human individuals. Study results and limitations: Enrolling few donors narrowed the genetic and exposure-history diversity that was represented. Sharing across four donors was highest in naive CD4 (approximately 5%) and lowest in memory CD8 (about 0.4%).

The CDR3 runs to 16 residues. The ends lost 3 bases at V and 0 bases at J; junction bases unmatched: 9. Germline CDR1 is SGDLS and CDR2 is YYNGEE. Worth noting for this clone: Its antigen is as yet unknown.

Libraries were prepared by immunoSEQ multiplex PCR; TCRdb keeps only in-frame clonotypes and omits some of them. This sample yields more than 1.2 million clones, of which roughly 98.5% are seen a single time; approximately 0.4% belongs to the top ten. This chain uses TRBV9 with TRBJ2-7; TRBD1 aligns across 7 bases. The specimen was naive CD4+ T cells sorted from blood. Subset noted: CD45RA+ positively selected. This TCR derives from a man aged 30-40 years in good health. The CDR3 protein is CASSAEWTGLSYEQYF. The CDR3 DNA is TGTGCCAGCAGCGCAGAGTGGACAGGCCTCTCCTACGAGCAGTACTTC.